This T cell receptor (beta chain) is drawn from a study of T cell changes during pregnancy in multiple sclerosis. The germline CDR1 and CDR2 sequences are SGHNT and YYREEE (reference sequence). Trimming removed 4 bases at V and 4 bases at J, with 8 bases between. This CDR3 comprises 12 residues. The method was immunoSEQ multiplex PCR; TCRdb's version includes in-frame clones alone and lacks a portion of them. This sample has 45,000 to 55,000 clones; around 93% occur once, and the top ten carry approximately 0.18%. The source of this sequence is a female donor in good health, enrolled as a control in a pregnancy study. The sequencing used CD4+ T cells from peripheral blood mononuclear cells, collected after pregnancy. The V and J genes are TRBV5-4 and TRBJ2-5; no firm D call. DNA of the CDR3: TGTGCCAGCAGCCCTAGAGGAGAGACCCAGTACTTC. Encoded protein: CASSPRGETQYF.